Listed here are 20 T cell receptor beta chains from one sample, sequenced in a study of shared clonotypes between healthy human individuals. Produced via immunoSEQ multiplex PCR; TCRdb's table is partial and in-frame only. The data hold more than 2,000,000 clones, with 93% observed a single time. Sample: naive CD4+ T cells from PBMCs. The subset denotes: CD45RA+ positively selected. The receptors derive from a young man in good health. Some clones in this sample may be carry-over from other donors' samples.

CDR3 nucleotide sequence: TGCGCCAGCAGCTGGGGACTAGCGGGGCAAGAGACCCAGTACTTC. It encodes CASSWGLAGQETQYF. The rearrangement links TRBV5-1 to TRBJ2-5; 13 bases are a match to TRBD2. Germline V gene sequence: CDR1 SGHRS, CDR2 YFSETQ. The length of the CDR3 is 15 residues. V gave up 3 bases and J gave up 2 bases; unmatched junction bases: 1.

The table lists this clone with a count of one. This sequence joins TRBV28 and TRBJ2-2, with a possible D match to TRBD2 (5 bases). Trimming left V 6 bases short and J 5 bases short, with 19 bases between. This CDR3 comprises 16 residues. Germline values: CDR1 MDHEN, CDR2 SYDVKM. The CDR3 coding sequence is TGTGCCAGCAGACCACGCTCTCTTACGGGGACCGGGGAGCTGTTTTTT. It codes for CASRPRSLTGTGELFF. Drawing the rest from reference TRBV28 and TRBJ2-2, the complete variable domain is DVKVTQSSRYLVKRTGEKVFLECVQDMDHENMFWYRQDPGLGLRLIYFSYDVKMKEKGDIPEGYSVSREKKERFSLILESASTNQTSMYLCASRPRSLTGTGELFFGEGSRLTVL.

The chain uses TRBV9 and TRBJ1-2; D remains unclear. V lost 3 bases and J 0 bases, leaving 15 bases between the germline ends. Germline V gene data show CDR1 as SGDLS and CDR2 as YYNGEE. CDR3 length: 16 residues. The CDR3 nucleotides are TGTGCCAGCAGCGCTCAAAGTTTTAACCCTAACTATGGCTACACCTTC. The encoded protein is CASSAQSFNPNYGYTF. The variable domain in full, completed from reference TRBV9 and TRBJ1-2, reads DSGVTQTPKHLITATGQRVTLRCSPRSGDLSVYWYQQSLDQGLQFLIQYYNGEERAKGNILERFSAQQFPDLHSELNLSSLELGDSALYFCASSAQSFNPNYGYTFGSGTRLTVV.

This chain joins TRBV5-5 and TRBJ2-4; either TRBD1 or TRBD2 may fit D (6 bases each). V lost 4 bases to trimming and J lost 0 bases, with 11 bases between them. The CDR3 loop spans 15 amino acids. Germline CDR1 and CDR2: SGHKS and YYEKEE (reference sequence). CDR3 nucleotide sequence: TGTGCCAGCAGCCGTGGGGGGCAAGCCAAAAACATTCAGTACTTC. Translated, it gives CASSRGGQAKNIQYF.

The chain carries TRBV10-2 and TRBJ1-2; 9 positions agree with TRBD1. V gave up 8 bases and J gave up 2 bases; unmatched junction bases: 3. CDR1 WSHSY and CDR2 SAAADI come from the germline V gene. This CDR3 contains 13 residues. CDR3 nucleotides: TGCGCCAGCTTACAGGGGGCCAACTATGGCTACACCTTC. This encodes CASLQGANYGYTF.

The chain has TRBV29-1 and TRBJ2-2; D is possibly TRBD2 (6 bases). CDR3 size: 12 residues. The germline gives CDR1 SQVTM, CDR2 ANQGSEA. Trimming took off 6 bases at V and 4 bases at J, with 9 bases between the two ends. The CDR3 region is CSVWTITGELFF. The CDR3 DNA reads as TGCAGCGTGTGGACTATCACCGGGGAGCTGTTTTTT.

On this clone: Additional DNA sequences in this sample encode the identical CDR3. J is TRBJ2-7 and V is TRBV5-4; 8 bases agree with TRBD1. Trimming removed 4 bases from V and 6 bases from J; junction bases left unmatched: 6. CDR3 length: 13 residues. CDR1 is SGHNT and CDR2 is YYREEE in the germline V gene (reference sequence). This CDR3 is CASSPGQGGEQYF. The CDR3 DNA is TGTGCCAGCAGCCCCGGACAGGGAGGCGAGCAGTACTTC.

The CDR3 DNA sequence: TGTGCCAGCAGTTTAGGCCCCCAGTTGAGCGCAGCTCCTGAAGCTTTCTTT. This codes for CASSLGPQLSAAPEAFF. The rearrangement links TRBV28 to TRBJ1-1; no clear D. CDR1 MDHEN and CDR2 SYDVKM come from the germline V gene. The V and J ends lost 2 bases and 6 bases respectively, with 22 bases between them. There are 17 residues in the CDR3. The full variable domain, in which reference TRBV28 and TRBJ1-1 provide the parts outside the CDR3, is DVKVTQSSRYLVKRTGEKVFLECVQDMDHENMFWYRQDPGLGLRLIYFSYDVKMKEKGDIPEGYSVSREKKERFSLILESASTNQTSMYLCASSLGPQLSAAPEAFFGQGTRLTVV.

The J gene is TRBJ2-1, the V gene TRBV5-1; 11 nucleotides agree with TRBD2. V lost 3 bases, J lost 10 bases, and 6 bases stayed unmatched. Germline V gene lookup returns CDR1 SGHRS and CDR2 YFSETQ. The CDR3 contains 14 residues. This CDR3 reads CASSWGTSGTEQFF. The CDR3 bases are TGCGCCAGCAGCTGGGGGACTAGCGGTACCGAGCAGTTCTTC.

V usage is TRBV4-1 and J usage is TRBJ2-5; D is unresolved. The DNA end favors TRBJ2-7, so the J call may be wrong. The CDR3 consists of 13 residues. Germline-derived CDR1 and CDR2 are MGHRA and YSYEKL. The CDR3 region has the DNA TGCGCCAGCAGCCCCCTTCCAGAGGTCGAGCAGTACTTC. Translated, it gives CASSPLPEVEQYF.

The genes are TRBV9 and TRBJ2-5, with TRBD2 matching 7 bases. Germline V CDR1 and CDR2: SGDLS, YYNGEE. Losses at the gene ends were 0 bases for V and 5 bases for J; bases not matched to a gene: 10. The CDR3 covers 16 residues. Here the CDR3 reads CASSVDVGGEEETQYF. DNA for the CDR3: TGTGCCAGCAGCGTAGACGTTGGGGGGGAGGAGGAGACCCAGTACTTC.

This rearrangement joins TRBV28 to TRBJ2-1; TRBD2 agrees at 15 bases. Germline V gene sequence: CDR1 MDHEN, CDR2 SYDVKM. This CDR3 contains 16 residues. V shed 3 bases and J 10 bases; nucleotides not matched to a gene: 7. Written as DNA, the CDR3 is TGTGCCAGCAGTTTGCGGACTAGCGGGAGGGCCGGCGAGCAGTTCTTC. This codes for CASSLRTSGRAGEQFF.

V is TRBV9 and J is TRBJ2-1; 8 bases fit TRBD2. The V and J ends lost 4 bases and 3 bases, in that order; junction bases with no gene match: 9. The germline CDR1 and CDR2 sequences are SGDLS and YYNGEE. The CDR3 loop spans 16 amino acids. CDR3 in amino acids: CASSPAGAGLYNEQFF. CDR3 DNA sequence: TGTGCCAGCAGCCCAGCGGGAGCGGGCCTCTACAATGAGCAGTTCTTC.

This chain joins TRBV5-1 and TRBJ2-5, with D unclear. Deletions cut 0 bases from V and 5 bases from J, with 17 bases between. Germline V gene sequence: CDR1 SGHRS, CDR2 YFSETQ. The CDR3 has 16 amino acids. CDR3 sequence: CASSLGIEKFVETQYF. CDR3 in DNA: TGCGCCAGCAGCTTGGGGATCGAGAAGTTCGTTGAGACCCAGTACTTC.

With respect to this clone: Different DNA sequences within this sample yield the same CDR3. V and J are TRBV29-1 and TRBJ2-3; the match to TRBD2 covers 14 bases. CDR3 length equals 15 residues. Germline loops: CDR1 SQVTM, CDR2 ANQGSEA. V shed 4 bases and J 6 bases; nucleotides not matched to a gene: 6. The chain's CDR3 is CSVGRLAGGTDTQYF. CDR3 nucleotide sequence: TGCAGCGTTGGGAGACTAGCGGGAGGGACGGATACGCAGTATTTT.

The V call is TRBV10-3, the J call TRBJ2-2, with 12 bases aligning to TRBD1. The V and J ends lost 3 bases and 0 bases, in that order; junction bases with no gene match: 8. CDR1 and CDR2 (germline): ENHRY, SYGVKD. This CDR3 has 19 amino acids. DNA of the CDR3: TGTGCCATCAGTGACCCCGGGACAGGGGGCGGAACGAACACCGGGGAGCTGTTTTTT. This translates into CAISDPGTGGGTNTGELFF.

CDR3 residues: CAIRTGDRGPPVAFF. The CDR3 DNA reads TGTGCCATCAGAACCGGGGACAGGGGCCCACCGGTAGCTTTCTTT. This chain uses TRBV10-3 with TRBJ1-1; 10 bases match TRBD1. The CDR3 contains 15 residues. With V trimmed by 6 bases and J by 10 bases, 14 bases remained unmatched. Germline assignment: CDR1 ENHRY and CDR2 SYGVKD.

V usage is TRBV6-6 and J usage is TRBJ2-7; D is perhaps TRBD1 (5 bases). Germline V gene lookup returns CDR1 MNHNY and CDR2 SVGAGI (reference sequence). The CDR3 has 15 amino acids. V lost 0 bases and J lost 4, with 13 bases in between. DNA for the CDR3: TGTGCCAGCAGTTACTCGGTAAGGGGCAAATACGAGCAGTACTTC. Protein product: CASSYSVRGKYEQYF.

The V gene is TRBV7-8, the J gene TRBJ2-7; 8 bases are shared with TRBD1. CDR1 and CDR2 (germline): SGHVS, FQNEAQ. This CDR3 spans 17 amino acids. V shed 2 bases, J shed 7 bases, and the junction held 16 bases outside the gene matches. CDR3 in amino acids: CASSLRASRQGAGEQYF. Written as DNA, the CDR3 is TGTGCCAGCAGCTTAAGAGCCAGTCGGCAGGGGGCAGGAGAGCAGTACTTC.

The genes are TRBV5-1 and TRBJ1-4, with TRBD1 as a possible D gene (6 bases). Trimming removed 0 bases at V and 7 bases at J, with 19 bases between. Germline V gene sequence: CDR1 SGHRS, CDR2 YFSETQ. The CDR3 sequence is 17 residues long. CDR3 nucleotide sequence: TGCGCCAGCAGCTTGGCCGGATCGGGGGCGGTGGGTGAAAAACTGTTTTTT. As protein: CASSLAGSGAVGEKLFF.